These 15 T cell receptor beta chains share one sample of origin, sequenced in a study of cytotoxic CD8 clonotypes in ibrutinib-treated CLL. This table comes from immunoSEQ multiplex PCR, and its TCRdb copy is limited to in-frame clones, with some not included. This table holds 110,000 to 150,000 clones, 75% to 80% found once. Sequencing was performed on PBMCs, taken after 24 months of ibrutinib treatment. These receptors were obtained from a human donor with chronic lymphocytic leukemia.

This clone was recorded a few times. The chain carries TRBV2 and TRBJ2-7; weak D call: TRBD2 (5 bases). Germline CDR1 reads SNHLY; CDR2 reads FYNNEI. The V end was cut by 2 bases, the J end by 6 bases, with 11 bases between. The CDR3 consists of 13 residues. CDR3 sequence reads: CASSELEAGEQYF. The DNA for the CDR3 is TGTGCCAGCAGTGAACTGGAGGCGGGCGAGCAGTACTTC.

The chain joins TRBV2 to TRBJ2-2, with D possibly TRBD2 on 6 matching bases. This CDR3 is 13 amino acids long. With 6 bases removed from V and 6 bases from J, the gap between germline ends came to 11 bases. Per germline, CDR1 SNHLY and CDR2 FYNNEI. The CDR3 DNA reads TGTGCCAGCAGGGGCGGGGTGGCCGGGGAGCTGTTTTTT. Its translation: CASRGGVAGELFF.

This chain uses TRBV5-1 with TRBJ2-3; D may be TRBD2 (6 bases). The CDR3 is 14 residues long. In germline, CDR1 is SGHRS, CDR2 YFSETQ. Trimming removed 5 bases at V and 5 bases at J, with 15 bases between. CDR3: CASRRGGGEDTQYF. The CDR3 DNA sequence: TGCGCCAGCAGGAGGGGTGGAGGGGAAGATACGCAGTATTTT. Looking up the rest from reference TRBV5-1 and TRBJ2-3 gives the full variable domain: KAGVTQTPRYLIKTRGQQVTLSCSPISGHRSVSWYQQTPGQGLQFLFEYFSETQRNKGNFPGRFSGRQFSNSRSEMNVSTLELGDSALYLCASRRGGGEDTQYFGPGTRLTVL.

The chain carries TRBV9 and TRBJ1-4; D perhaps matches TRBD1 (6 bases). Looked up from germline, CDR1 is SGDLS and CDR2 is YYNGEE. V was cut by 2 bases and J by 5 bases, with 10 bases left in between. The CDR3 loop spans 14 amino acids. CDR3 amino acids: CASSVQGLNEKLFF. The DNA of the CDR3 is TGTGCCAGCAGCGTCCAGGGGCTGAATGAAAAACTGTTTTTT.

This rearrangement joins TRBV5-1 to TRBJ1-2; the D gene is possibly TRBD1 (5 bases). There are 15 residues in the CDR3. Germline-derived CDR1 and CDR2 are SGHRS and YFSETQ. The ends were cut back, 4 bases at V and 3 bases at J, with 16 bases in the middle. As DNA, the CDR3 is TGCGCCAGCAGCCCCACTCCGGGCAGGGACTATGGCTACACCTTC. It translates to CASSPTPGRDYGYTF.

In its sample, this clone was seen a few times. This chain connects TRBV7-2 to TRBJ2-3; 13 nucleotides align to TRBD2. The ends lost 5 bases at V and 14 bases at J; junction bases unmatched: 13. The CDR3 has 15 residues. CDR1 is SGHTA and CDR2 is FQGNSA in the germline V gene. CDR3 region: CASSQPGLAGARGYF. CDR3 DNA: TGTGCCAGCAGCCAGCCCGGACTAGCGGGGGCCCGGGGGTATTTT.

The rearrangement uses TRBV28 and TRBJ1-4; 8 nucleotides align to TRBD1. Trimming cost V 6 bases and J 8 bases; bases outside gene matches: 8. CDR1 is MDHEN, CDR2 SYDVKM, per germline. There are 14 residues in the CDR3. The CDR3 here is CASRAGGGREKLFF. CDR3 sequence (DNA): TGTGCCAGCAGAGCAGGGGGCGGGAGGGAAAAACTGTTTTTT.

The chain uses TRBV18 and TRBJ2-7; TRBD1 is a possible D gene (6 bases). Germline V lookup: CDR1 KGHSH, CDR2 LQKENI. The germline V and J ends were trimmed by 2 bases and 6 bases, with 11 bases remaining between them. The CDR3 sequence is 13 residues long. The DNA of the CDR3 is TGTGCCAGCTCACCAGGGCAGGGGTCCGAGCAGTACTTC. Translated, it gives CASSPGQGSEQYF.

In this sample, this clone turned up once. The gene calls are TRBV6-5 and TRBJ2-7; D may correspond to TRBD1 or TRBD2 (5 bases each). Germline loops: CDR1 MNHEY, CDR2 SVGAGI. Trimming shortened V by 5 bases and J by 4 bases, and 12 bases separated the two germline ends. This CDR3 has 13 amino acids. In DNA form, the CDR3 reads TGTGCCAGCAGTCCGGGGACGGCATACGAGCAGTACTTC. As protein: CASSPGTAYEQYF.

The chain uses TRBV28 and TRBJ2-7, with 7 bases matching TRBD1. Germline V gene sequence: CDR1 MDHEN, CDR2 SYDVKM. The CDR3 loop spans 17 amino acids. V was clipped by 2 bases and J by 3 bases; unmatched bases: 13. In nucleotides, the CDR3 is TGTGCCAGCAGTTTACATCTGTCTTCCGGGACAGACTACGAGCAGTACTTC. Encoded protein: CASSLHLSSGTDYEQYF.

The J gene is TRBJ2-7, the V gene TRBV19; D not resolved. The CDR3 has 13 residues. The V gene lost 3 bases and the J gene lost 2 bases, with 8 bases spanning the gap. CDR1 LNHDA and CDR2 SQIVND come from the germline V gene (reference sequence). CDR3 amino acids: CASSIAGPYEQYF. CDR3 coding DNA: TGTGCCAGTAGTATTGCCGGGCCCTACGAGCAGTACTTC.

The chain recombines TRBV4-3 with TRBJ2-1; D might be TRBD1 or TRBD2, each matching 5 bases. The CDR3 covers 15 residues. Germline CDR1 is LGHNA and CDR2 is YSLEER. The V gene lost 4 bases and the J gene lost 6 bases, with 16 bases spanning the gap. CDR3 sequence reads: CASSPRDGGINEQFF. Written as DNA, the CDR3 is TGCGCCAGCAGCCCCCGGGACGGAGGAATCAATGAGCAGTTCTTC.

The CDR3 nucleotides are TGTGCCAGCAGCCCCGCAGGACAGGGAAACTACGAGCAGTACTTC. Translation gives CASSPAGQGNYEQYF. The chain is built from TRBV7-2 and TRBJ2-7; 8 bases are shared with TRBD1. V was pared by 5 bases and J by 3 bases, with 9 bases of the junction left unmatched. This CDR3 spans 15 amino acids. The V gene's germline CDR1 is SGHTA and CDR2 FQGNSA.

The chain recombines TRBV11-2 with TRBJ2-3, with D maybe TRBD2 (5 bases). Trimming took 5 bases from V and 4 from J, leaving 10 bases between them. The CDR3 spans 13 residues. Germline CDR1 SGHAT, CDR2 FQNNGV. The CDR3 nucleotides are TGTGCCAGCAGCCTCCCCGGGGCAGATACGCAGTATTTT. It translates to CASSLPGADTQYF.

The chain combines TRBV29-1 with TRBJ2-3, with 13 bases lining up with TRBD2. Germline V gene sequence: CDR1 SQVTM, CDR2 ANQGSEA. There are 15 residues in the CDR3. J lost 2 bases, V lost 6 bases, and 5 bases had no gene match. CDR3 sequence (DNA): TGCAGCGTCGCCGGACTAGCGGGAGACACAGATACGCAGTATTTT. Translating it yields CSVAGLAGDTDTQYF.